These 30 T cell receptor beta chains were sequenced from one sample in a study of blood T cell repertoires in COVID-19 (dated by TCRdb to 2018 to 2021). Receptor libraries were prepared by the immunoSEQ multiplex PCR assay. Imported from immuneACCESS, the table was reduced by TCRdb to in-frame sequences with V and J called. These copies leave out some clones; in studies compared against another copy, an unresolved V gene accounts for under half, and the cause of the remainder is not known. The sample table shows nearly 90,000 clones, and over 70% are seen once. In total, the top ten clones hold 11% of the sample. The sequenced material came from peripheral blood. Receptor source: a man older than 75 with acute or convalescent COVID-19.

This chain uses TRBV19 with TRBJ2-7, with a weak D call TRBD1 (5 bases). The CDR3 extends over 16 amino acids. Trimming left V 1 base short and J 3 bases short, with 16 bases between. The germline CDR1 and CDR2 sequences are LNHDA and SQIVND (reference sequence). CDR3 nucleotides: TGTGCCAGTAGTATAGTTGGTGACAGCTCGTACTACGAGCAGTACTTC. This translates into CASSIVGDSSYYEQYF.

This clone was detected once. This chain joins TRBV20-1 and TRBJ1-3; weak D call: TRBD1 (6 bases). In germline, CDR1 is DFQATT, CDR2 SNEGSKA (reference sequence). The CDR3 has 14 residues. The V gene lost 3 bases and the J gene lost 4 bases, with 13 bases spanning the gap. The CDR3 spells CSASETGLGNTIYF. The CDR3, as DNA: TGCAGTGCTAGTGAAACAGGGTTGGGAAACACCATATATTTT.

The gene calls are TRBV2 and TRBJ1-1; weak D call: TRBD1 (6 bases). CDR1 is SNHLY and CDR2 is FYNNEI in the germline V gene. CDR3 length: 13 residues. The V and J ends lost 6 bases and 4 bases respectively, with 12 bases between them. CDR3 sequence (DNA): TGTGCCAGCAGGGACAGTCCTCTCACTGAAGCTTTCTTT. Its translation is CASRDSPLTEAFF. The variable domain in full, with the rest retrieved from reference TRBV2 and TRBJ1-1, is EPEVTQTPSHQVTQMGQEVILRCVPISNHLYFYWYRQILGQKVEFLVSFYNNEISEKSEIFDDQFSVERPDGSNFTLKIRSTKLEDSAMYFCASRDSPLTEAFFGQGTRLTVV.

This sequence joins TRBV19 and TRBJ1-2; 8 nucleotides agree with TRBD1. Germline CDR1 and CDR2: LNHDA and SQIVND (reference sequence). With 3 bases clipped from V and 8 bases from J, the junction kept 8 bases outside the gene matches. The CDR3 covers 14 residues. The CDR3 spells CASSIPQGAQGYTF. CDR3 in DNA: TGTGCCAGTAGTATTCCCCAGGGGGCGCAAGGCTACACCTTC.

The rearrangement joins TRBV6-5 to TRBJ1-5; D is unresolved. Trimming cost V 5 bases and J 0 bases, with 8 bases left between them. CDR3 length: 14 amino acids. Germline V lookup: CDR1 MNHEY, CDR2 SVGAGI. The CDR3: CASSRKHSNQPQHF. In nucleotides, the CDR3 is TGTGCCAGCAGTCGAAAACATAGCAATCAGCCCCAGCATTTT.

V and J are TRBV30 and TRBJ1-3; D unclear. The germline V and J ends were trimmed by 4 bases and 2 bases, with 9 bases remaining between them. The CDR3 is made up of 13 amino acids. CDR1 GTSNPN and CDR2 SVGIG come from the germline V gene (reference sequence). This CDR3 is CAWTEGAGNTIYF. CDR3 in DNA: TGTGCCTGGACAGAGGGAGCTGGAAACACCATATATTTT.

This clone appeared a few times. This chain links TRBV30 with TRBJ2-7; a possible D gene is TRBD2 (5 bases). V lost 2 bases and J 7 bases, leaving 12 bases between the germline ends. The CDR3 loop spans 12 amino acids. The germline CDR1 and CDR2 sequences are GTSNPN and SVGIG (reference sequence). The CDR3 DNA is TGTGCCTGGAGTCCGAGGGAGAGGGAGCAGTACTTC. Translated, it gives CAWSPREREQYF. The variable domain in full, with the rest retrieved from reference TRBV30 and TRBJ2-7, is SQTIHQWPATLVQPVGSPLSLECTVEGTSNPNLYWYRQAAGRGLQLLFYSVGIGQISSEVPQNLSASRPQDRQFILSSKKLLLSDSGFYLCAWSPREREQYFGPGTRLTVT.

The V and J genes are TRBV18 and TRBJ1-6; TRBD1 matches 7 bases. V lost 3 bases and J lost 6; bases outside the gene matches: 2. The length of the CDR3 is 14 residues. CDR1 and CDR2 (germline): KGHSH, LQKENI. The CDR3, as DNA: TGTGCCAGCTCACCGGGACAGCCTAATTCACCCCTCCACTTT. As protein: CASSPGQPNSPLHF.

The CDR3 region has the DNA TGCGCCAGCAGCCCCGGGGTCTGGGGCACTGAAGCTTTCTTT. Translation: CASSPGVWGTEAFF. This chain connects TRBV4-1 to TRBJ1-1; D is unclear. Trimming took off 4 bases at V and 4 bases at J, with 13 bases between the two ends. CDR1 is MGHRA, CDR2 YSYEKL, per germline. The CDR3 has 14 amino acids.

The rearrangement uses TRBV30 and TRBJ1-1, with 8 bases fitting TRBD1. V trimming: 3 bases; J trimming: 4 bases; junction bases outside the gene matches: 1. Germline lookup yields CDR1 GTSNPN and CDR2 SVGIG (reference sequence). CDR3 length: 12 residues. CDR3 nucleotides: TGTGCCTGGAGGGACAGGGTCACTGAAGCTTTCTTT. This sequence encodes CAWRDRVTEAFF.

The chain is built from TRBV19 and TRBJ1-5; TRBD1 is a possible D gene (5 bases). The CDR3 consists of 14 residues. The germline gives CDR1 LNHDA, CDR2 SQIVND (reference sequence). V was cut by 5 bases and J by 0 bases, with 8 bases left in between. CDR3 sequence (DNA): TGTGCCAGTAGTTTGGACAATAGCAATCAGCCCCAGCATTTT. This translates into CASSLDNSNQPQHF.

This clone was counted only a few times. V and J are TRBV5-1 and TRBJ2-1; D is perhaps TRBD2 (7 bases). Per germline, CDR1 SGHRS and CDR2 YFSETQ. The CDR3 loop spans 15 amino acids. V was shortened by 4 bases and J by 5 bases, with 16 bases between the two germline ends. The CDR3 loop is CASSGGGGRDNEQFF. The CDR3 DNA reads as TGCGCCAGCAGCGGTGGCGGGGGCCGGGACAATGAGCAGTTCTTC.

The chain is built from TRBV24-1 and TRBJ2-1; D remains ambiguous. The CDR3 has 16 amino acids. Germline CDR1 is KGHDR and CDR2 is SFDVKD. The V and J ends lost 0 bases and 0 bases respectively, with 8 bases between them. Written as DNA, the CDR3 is TGTGCCACCAGTGATTTGGGAGAGAGCTCCTACAATGAGCAGTTCTTC. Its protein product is CATSDLGESSYNEQFF.

CDR3 region: CASSFDRGPSSMNTEAFF. The CDR3 bases are TGTGCCAGTAGTTTTGACAGGGGGCCATCCTCCATGAACACTGAAGCTTTCTTT. The chain uses TRBV19 and TRBJ1-1; 10 nucleotides match TRBD1. The J segment lost 0 bases and the V segment lost 5 bases, leaving 12 bases of the junction unmatched. Germline lookup yields CDR1 LNHDA and CDR2 SQIVND (reference sequence). The CDR3 sequence is 18 residues long. Supplemented by reference TRBV19 and TRBJ1-1, the full variable domain reads DGGITQSPKYLFRKEGQNVTLSCEQNLNHDAMYWYRQDPGQGLRLIYYSQIVNDFQKGDIAEGYSVSREKKESFPLTVTSAQKNPTAFYLCASSFDRGPSSMNTEAFFGQGTRLTVV.

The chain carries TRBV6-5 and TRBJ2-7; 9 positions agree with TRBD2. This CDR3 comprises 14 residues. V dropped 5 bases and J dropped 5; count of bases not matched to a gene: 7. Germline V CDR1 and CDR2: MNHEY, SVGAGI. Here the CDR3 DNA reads TGTGCCAGCAGTCCCGGGACTAGCATAAACGAGCAGTACTTC. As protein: CASSPGTSINEQYF.

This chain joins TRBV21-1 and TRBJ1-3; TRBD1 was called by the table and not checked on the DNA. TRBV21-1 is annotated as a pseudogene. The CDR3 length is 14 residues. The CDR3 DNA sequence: TGTGCCGCGACAGGGGTAAGCTCTGGAAACACCATATATTTT. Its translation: CAATGVSSGNTIYF.

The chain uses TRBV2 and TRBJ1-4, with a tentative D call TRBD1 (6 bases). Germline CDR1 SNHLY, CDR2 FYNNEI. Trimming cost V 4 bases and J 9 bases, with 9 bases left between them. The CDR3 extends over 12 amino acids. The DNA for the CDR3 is TGTGCCAGCAGTGCGCAGGGGAAAAAACTGTTTTTT. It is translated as CASSAQGKKLFF. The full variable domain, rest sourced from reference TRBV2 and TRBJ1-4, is EPEVTQTPSHQVTQMGQEVILRCVPISNHLYFYWYRQILGQKVEFLVSFYNNEISEKSEIFDDQFSVERPDGSNFTLKIRSTKLEDSAMYFCASSAQGKKLFFGSGTQLSVL.

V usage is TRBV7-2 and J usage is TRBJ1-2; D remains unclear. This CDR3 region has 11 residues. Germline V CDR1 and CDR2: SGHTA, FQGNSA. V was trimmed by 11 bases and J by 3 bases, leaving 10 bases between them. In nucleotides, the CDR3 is TGTGCCTCGCGGTTGGACTATGGCTACACCTTC. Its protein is CASRLDYGYTF.

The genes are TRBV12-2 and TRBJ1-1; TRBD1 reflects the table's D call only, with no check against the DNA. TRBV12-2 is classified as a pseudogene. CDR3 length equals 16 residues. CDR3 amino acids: CASRLAKSGDRTEAFF. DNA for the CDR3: TGTGCAAGTCGCTTAGCTAAATCAGGGGACCGCACTGAAGCTTTCTTT.

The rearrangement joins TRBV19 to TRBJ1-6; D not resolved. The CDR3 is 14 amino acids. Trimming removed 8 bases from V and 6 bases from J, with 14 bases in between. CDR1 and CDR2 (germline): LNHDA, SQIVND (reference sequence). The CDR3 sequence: CASREGSGNSPLHF. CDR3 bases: TGTGCCAGTCGAGAGGGTTCCGGTAATTCACCCCTCCACTTT.

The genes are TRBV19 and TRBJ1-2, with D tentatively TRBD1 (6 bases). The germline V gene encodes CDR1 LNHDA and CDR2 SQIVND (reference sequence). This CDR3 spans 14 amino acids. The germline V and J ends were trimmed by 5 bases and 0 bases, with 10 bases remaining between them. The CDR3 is CASSPRTANYGYTF. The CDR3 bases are TGTGCCAGTAGTCCGCGGACAGCTAACTATGGCTACACCTTC.

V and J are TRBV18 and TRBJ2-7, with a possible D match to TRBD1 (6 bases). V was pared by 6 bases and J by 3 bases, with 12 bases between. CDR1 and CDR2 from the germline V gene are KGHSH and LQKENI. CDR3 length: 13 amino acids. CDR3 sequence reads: CASSLDRNYEQYF. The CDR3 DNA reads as TGTGCCAGCTCGCTTGACAGGAACTACGAGCAGTACTTC.

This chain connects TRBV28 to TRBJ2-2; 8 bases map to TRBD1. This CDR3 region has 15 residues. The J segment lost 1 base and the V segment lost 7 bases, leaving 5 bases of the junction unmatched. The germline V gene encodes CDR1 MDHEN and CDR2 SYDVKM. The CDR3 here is CASTSGQGNTGELFF. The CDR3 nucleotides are TGTGCCAGCACCTCCGGACAGGGGAACACCGGGGAGCTGTTTTTT.

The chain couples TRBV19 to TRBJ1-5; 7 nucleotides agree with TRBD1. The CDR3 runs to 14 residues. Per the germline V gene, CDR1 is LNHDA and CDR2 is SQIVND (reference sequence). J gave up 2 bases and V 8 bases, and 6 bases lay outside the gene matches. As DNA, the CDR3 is TGTGCCAGTTTCCTTGGGACAGGCAATCAGCCCCAGCATTTT. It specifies CASFLGTGNQPQHF. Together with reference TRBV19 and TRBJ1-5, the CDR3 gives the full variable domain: DGGITQSPKYLFRKEGQNVTLSCEQNLNHDAMYWYRQDPGQGLRLIYYSQIVNDFQKGDIAEGYSVSREKKESFPLTVTSAQKNPTAFYLCASFLGTGNQPQHFGDGTRLSIL.

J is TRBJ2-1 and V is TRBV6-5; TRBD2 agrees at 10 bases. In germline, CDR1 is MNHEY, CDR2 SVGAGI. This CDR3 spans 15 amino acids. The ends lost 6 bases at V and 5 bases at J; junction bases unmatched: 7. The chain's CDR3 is CASSRPSGSNNEQFF. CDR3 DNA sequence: TGTGCCAGCAGCAGACCTAGCGGGAGCAACAATGAGCAGTTCTTC.

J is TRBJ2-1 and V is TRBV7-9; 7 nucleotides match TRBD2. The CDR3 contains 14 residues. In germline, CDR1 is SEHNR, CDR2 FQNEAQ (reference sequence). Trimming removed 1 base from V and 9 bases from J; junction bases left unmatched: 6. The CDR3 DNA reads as TGTGCCAGCAGCTTAGAGGGCGGGAGTGGTGAGCAGTTCTTC. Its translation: CASSLEGGSGEQFF.

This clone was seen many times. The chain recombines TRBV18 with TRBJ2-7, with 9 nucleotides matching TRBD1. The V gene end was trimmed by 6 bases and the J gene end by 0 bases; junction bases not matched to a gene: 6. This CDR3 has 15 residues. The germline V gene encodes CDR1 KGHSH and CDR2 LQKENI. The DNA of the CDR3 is TGTGCCAGCTCCCAGGGGACAGGGAGCTCCTACGAGCAGTACTTC. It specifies CASSQGTGSSYEQYF.

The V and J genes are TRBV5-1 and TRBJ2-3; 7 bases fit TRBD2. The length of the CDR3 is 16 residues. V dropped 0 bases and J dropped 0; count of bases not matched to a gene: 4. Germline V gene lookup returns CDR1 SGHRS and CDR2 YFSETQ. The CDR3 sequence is CASSLALAASTDTQYF. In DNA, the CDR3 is TGCGCCAGCAGCTTGGCCCTAGCGGCTAGCACAGATACGCAGTATTTT.

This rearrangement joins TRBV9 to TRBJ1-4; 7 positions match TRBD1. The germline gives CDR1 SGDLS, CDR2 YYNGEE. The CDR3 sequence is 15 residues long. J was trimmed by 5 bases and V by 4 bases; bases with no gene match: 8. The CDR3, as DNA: TGTGCCAGCAGCCCCCGACAGGGACCCAATGAAAAACTGTTTTTT. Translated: CASSPRQGPNEKLFF.

CDR3: CASRQTSGNTIYF. As DNA, the CDR3 is TGTGCCAGTAGACAGACCTCTGGAAACACCATATATTTT. This chain links TRBV19 with TRBJ1-3; no clear D. Germline CDR1 and CDR2: LNHDA and SQIVND (reference sequence). The CDR3 is made up of 13 amino acids. Trimming pared 6 bases from V and 0 bases from J, leaving 6 bases between.